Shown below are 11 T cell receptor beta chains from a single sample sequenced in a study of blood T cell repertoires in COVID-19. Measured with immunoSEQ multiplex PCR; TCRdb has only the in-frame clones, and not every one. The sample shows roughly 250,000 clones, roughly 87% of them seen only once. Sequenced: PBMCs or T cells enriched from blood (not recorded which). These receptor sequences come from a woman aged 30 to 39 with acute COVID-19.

Here the CDR3 DNA reads TGCGCCAGCAGCTTCTACATCCCCATTAGACAGGGGGACGAGCAGTTCTTC. This translates into CASSFYIPIRQGDEQFF. The chain couples TRBV5-1 to TRBJ2-1; 9 nucleotides agree with TRBD1. This CDR3 spans 17 amino acids. CDR1 is SGHRS and CDR2 is YFSETQ in the germline V gene. V shed 2 bases, J shed 10 bases, and the junction held 16 bases outside the gene matches.

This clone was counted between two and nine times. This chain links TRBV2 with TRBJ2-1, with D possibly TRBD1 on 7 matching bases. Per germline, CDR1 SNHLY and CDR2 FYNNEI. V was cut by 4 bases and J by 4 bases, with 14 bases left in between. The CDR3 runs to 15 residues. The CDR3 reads CASSGPQGGYNEQFF. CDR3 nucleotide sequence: TGTGCCAGCAGTGGGCCCCAGGGGGGTTACAATGAGCAGTTCTTC.

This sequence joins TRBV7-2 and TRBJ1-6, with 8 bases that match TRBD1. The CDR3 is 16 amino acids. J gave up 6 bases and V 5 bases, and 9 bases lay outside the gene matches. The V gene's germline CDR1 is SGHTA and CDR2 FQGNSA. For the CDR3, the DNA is TGTGCCAGCAGCCCTTCGGGACAGGTCGTTAATTCACCCCTCCACTTT. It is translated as CASSPSGQVVNSPLHF.

CDR3 protein: CASSPGGGTTYEQYF. CDR3 nucleotide sequence: TGTGCCAGCAGTCCGGGAGGAGGGACTACCTACGAGCAGTACTTC. J is TRBJ2-7 and V is TRBV6-5, with 7 bases lining up with TRBD2. The CDR3 covers 15 residues. The germline CDR1 and CDR2 sequences are MNHEY and SVGAGI. Germline trimming cut 5 bases from V and 2 bases from J; bases unmatched to any gene: 9.

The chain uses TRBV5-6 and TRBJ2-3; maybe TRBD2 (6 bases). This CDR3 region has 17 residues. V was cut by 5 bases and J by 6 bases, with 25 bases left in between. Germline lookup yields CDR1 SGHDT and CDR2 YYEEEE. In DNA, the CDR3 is TGTGCCAGCAGTTCCAACGGAGGGTGGGAGAGATCTGATACGCAGTATTTT. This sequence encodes CASSSNGGWERSDTQYF. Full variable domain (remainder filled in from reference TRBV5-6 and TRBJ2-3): DAGVTQSPTHLIKTRGQQVTLRCSPKSGHDTVSWYQQALGQGPQFIFQYYEEEERQRGNFPDRFSGHQFPNYSSELNVNALLLGDSALYLCASSSNGGWERSDTQYFGPGTRLTVL.

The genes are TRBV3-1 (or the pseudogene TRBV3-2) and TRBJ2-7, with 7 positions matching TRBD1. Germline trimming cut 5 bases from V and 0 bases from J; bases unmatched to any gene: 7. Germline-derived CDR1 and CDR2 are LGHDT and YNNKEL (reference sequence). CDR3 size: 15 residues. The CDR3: CASSNRQGDSYEQYF. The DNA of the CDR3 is TGTGCCAGCAGCAATAGACAGGGAGACTCCTACGAGCAGTACTTC.

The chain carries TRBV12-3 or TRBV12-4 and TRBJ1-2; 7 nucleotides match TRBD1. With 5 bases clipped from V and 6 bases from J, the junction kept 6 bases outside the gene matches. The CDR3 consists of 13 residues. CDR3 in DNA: TGTGCCAGCAGTCGACAGGGAAACCATGGCTACACCTTC. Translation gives CASSRQGNHGYTF.

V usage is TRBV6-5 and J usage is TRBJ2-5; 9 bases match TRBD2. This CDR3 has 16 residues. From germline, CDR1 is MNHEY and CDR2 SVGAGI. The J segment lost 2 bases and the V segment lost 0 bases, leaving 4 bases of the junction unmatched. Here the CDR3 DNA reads TGTGCCAGCAGTTACTCGCCTAGCGGGACTCAAGAGACCCAGTACTTC. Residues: CASSYSPSGTQETQYF.

CDR3 nucleotide sequence: TGTGCCAGCAGACTAGGGACTAGCGGGGCCTACAATGAGCAGTTCTTC. This sequence encodes CASRLGTSGAYNEQFF. The chain recombines TRBV28 with TRBJ2-1; 13 bases align to TRBD2. The CDR3 totals 16 residues. From germline, CDR1 is MDHEN and CDR2 SYDVKM. The V and J ends lost 6 bases and 2 bases, in that order; junction bases with no gene match: 4.

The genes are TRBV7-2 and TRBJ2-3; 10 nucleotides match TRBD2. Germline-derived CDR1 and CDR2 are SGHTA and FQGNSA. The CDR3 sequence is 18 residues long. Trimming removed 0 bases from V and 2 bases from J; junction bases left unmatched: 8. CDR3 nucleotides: TGTGCCAGCAGCTTAGCCTGGGGTAGCGGGAGGTCCACAGATACGCAGTATTTT. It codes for CASSLAWGSGRSTDTQYF.

CDR3 coding DNA: TGTGCCAGCAACATCAGGGCTACTAATGAAAAACTGTTTTTT. Protein product: CASNIRATNEKLFF. The V gene is TRBV2, the J gene TRBJ1-4, with D possibly being TRBD1 (5 bases). Trimming took 7 bases from V and 2 from J, leaving 11 bases between them. The CDR3 consists of 14 residues. Germline V gene data show CDR1 as SNHLY and CDR2 as FYNNEI. The variable domain in full, completed from reference TRBV2 and TRBJ1-4, reads EPEVTQTPSHQVTQMGQEVILRCVPISNHLYFYWYRQILGQKVEFLVSFYNNEISEKSEIFDDQFSVERPDGSNFTLKIRSTKLEDSAMYFCASNIRATNEKLFFGSGTQLSVL.